The clone carrying this T cell receptor beta chain was detected a few times. Its antigen remains unidentified. The data were obtained in a study of persistence of HIV-infected CD4 T cells. Study at large: A larger, less memory-rich fraction responded to anti-CD3/anti-CD28 beads than to antigen.

Cells were stimulated nonspecifically with anti-CD3/anti-CD28 magnetic beads. Responding CD4+ T cells were sorted by upregulation of both CD40 ligand and CD69. This was the immunoSEQ version 4 assay in survey mode. Clones were read by immunoSEQ multiplex PCR, and TCRdb kept only the in-frame ones, dropping some. Among 37,000 or so clones listed, roughly 86% were seen once. Sequencing used CD4+ T cells sorted from PBMCs after approximately 19-hour stimulation, obtained from a patient who received antiretroviral therapy. This TCR came from an adult man with HIV who was CMV-seropositive.

As DNA, the CDR3 is TGTGCCAGCTCCATAGGTAGCGGGAGGAACGCCTACGAGCAGTACTTC. Its protein product is CASSIGSGRNAYEQYF. V usage is TRBV18 and J usage is TRBJ2-7; 10 bases are a match to TRBD2. CDR3 length: 16 amino acids. The V and J ends lost 6 bases and 2 bases, in that order; junction bases with no gene match: 10. CDR1 KGHSH and CDR2 LQKENI come from the germline V gene.